This T cell receptor beta chain was sequenced during a study of blood T cell repertoires in COVID-19. Study summary: Sites across the United States, Italy and Spain contributed samples from acute and convalescent COVID-19. PBMCs, B-cell-depleted T cells, or T cells provided the cDNA or gDNA that made up the material.

In the authors' workflow: Amplification from reference gene primers served as the basis for estimated nucleated cell counts. Assay used: immunoSEQ multiplex PCR; TCRdb lists only in-frame clones, some missing. V, J and clone size are those of that table, while D and trimming were read from the DNA. Of a few hundred thousand clones listed, 86% are singletons. The clonotype was recovered from a woman in her twenties or thirties with active or convalescent COVID-19. Material for sequencing was peripheral blood.

CDR3 coding DNA: TGTGCCAGTAGTGCCCACAGGGTCCGGGACAATGAGCAGTTCTTC. Translated: CASSAHRVRDNEQFF. The chain recombines TRBV19 with TRBJ2-1; tentatively, D is TRBD1 (6 bases). Trimming cost V 5 bases and J 5 bases, with 16 bases left between them. Germline V gene sequence: CDR1 LNHDA, CDR2 SQIVND (reference sequence). This CDR3 is 15 amino acids long.